Given below is one TCR beta chain in context. The table came from immunoSEQ multiplex PCR; TCRdb's copy has only in-frame clones and leaves some out. The table has fewer than 200,000 clones, 90% seen once. The entry originates in a study of control samples from healthy donors and cancer patients. The CDR3 is made up of 14 amino acids. V lost 3 bases to trimming and J lost 4 bases; unmatched junction nucleotides: 5. Germline loops: CDR1 MNHNS, CDR2 SASEGT. The TCR was taken from a woman between 45 and 60 years old in good health. V gene TRBV6-1 combines with J gene TRBJ1-1; 7 bases are shared with TRBD1. Material for sequencing was blood. CDR3 loop: CASSDTRGSTEAFF. CDR3 nucleotides: TGTGCCAGCAGTGACACCAGGGGGAGCACTGAAGCTTTCTTT.